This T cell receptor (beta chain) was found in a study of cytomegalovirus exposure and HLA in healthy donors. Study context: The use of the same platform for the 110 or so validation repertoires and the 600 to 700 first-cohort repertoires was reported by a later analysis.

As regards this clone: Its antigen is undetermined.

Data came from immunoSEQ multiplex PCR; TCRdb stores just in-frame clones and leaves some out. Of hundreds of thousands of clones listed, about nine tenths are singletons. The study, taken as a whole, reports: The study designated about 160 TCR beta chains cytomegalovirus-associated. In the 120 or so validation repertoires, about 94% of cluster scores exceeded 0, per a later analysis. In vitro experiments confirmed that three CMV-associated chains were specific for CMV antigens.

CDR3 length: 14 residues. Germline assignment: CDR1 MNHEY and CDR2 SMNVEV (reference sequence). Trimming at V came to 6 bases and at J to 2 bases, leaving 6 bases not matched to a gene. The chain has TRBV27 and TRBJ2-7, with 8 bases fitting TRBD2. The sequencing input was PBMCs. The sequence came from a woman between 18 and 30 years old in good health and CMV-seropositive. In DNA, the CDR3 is TGTGCCAGCAGCCAGCGGGAGTACCCCTACGAGCAGTACTTC. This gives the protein CASSQREYPYEQYF.